The 16 T cell receptor beta chains reported below all come from one sample, sequenced in a study of a mutant IDH1 vaccine in newly diagnosed glioma. Assay: immunoSEQ multiplex PCR; the TCRdb copy retains only in-frame clones and omits some. The table shows 100,000 to 150,000 clones, with about four fifths occurring only once. These receptors have no identified antigens. Noted time point: week 11, during vaccination. The content of each vaccine dose was 300 ug of mutant IDH1 20-mer peptide, and topical imiquimod accompanied it. The sequencing used PBMCs, collected from a glioma patient whose treatment included an IDH1 peptide vaccine. These receptors were taken from a man between 40 and 49 years old with glioma.

This chain joins TRBV30 and TRBJ2-2; 7 bases fit TRBD1. Germline V gene sequence: CDR1 GTSNPN, CDR2 SVGIG (reference sequence). CDR3 length: 15 amino acids. V shed 2 bases, J shed 1 base, and the junction held 4 bases outside the gene matches. The CDR3, as DNA: TGTGCCTGGAGTCGAGGGGGCCAGAACACCGGGGAGCTGTTTTTT. Residues: CAWSRGGQNTGELFF.

The genes are TRBV27 and TRBJ2-7, with TRBD1 identical over 10 bases. The V segment lost 4 bases and the J segment 3 bases; nucleotides outside the gene matches: 9. Germline values: CDR1 MNHEY, CDR2 SMNVEV (reference sequence). The CDR3 extends over 16 amino acids. CDR3 sequence: CASSSVFGTGVYEQYF. Written as DNA, the CDR3 is TGTGCCAGCAGTTCCGTTTTCGGGACAGGGGTCTACGAGCAGTACTTC.

The chain uses TRBV7-2 and TRBJ2-2; no clear D. Germline V gene sequence: CDR1 SGHTA, CDR2 FQGNSA. The CDR3 has 15 amino acids. V lost 1 base to trimming and J lost 4 bases, with 10 bases between them. The CDR3 DNA sequence: TGTGCCAGCAGCTTAGTCCAGGCCGGCACCGGGGAGCTGTTTTTT. This translates into CASSLVQAGTGELFF. The full variable domain, completed using reference TRBV7-2 and TRBJ2-2, is GAGVSQSPSNKVTEKGKDVELRCDPISGHTALYWYRQSLGQGLEFLIYFQGNSAPDKSGLPSDRFSAERTGGSVSTLTIQRTQQEDSAVYLCASSLVQAGTGELFFGEGSRLTVL.

This clone was counted once. CDR3 sequence reads: CASRHTGGVTDTQYF. The CDR3 bases are TGTGCCAGCAGACACACAGGGGGCGTCACAGATACGCAGTATTTT. The J gene is TRBJ2-3, the V gene TRBV6-5; TRBD1 agrees at 9 bases. The CDR3 has 15 residues. With V trimmed by 6 bases and J by 2 bases, 6 bases remained unmatched. Germline loops: CDR1 MNHEY, CDR2 SVGAGI.

V gene TRBV21-1 combines with J gene TRBJ2-7; whether TRBD2, the table's D call, matches the DNA was not checked. TRBV21-1 is described as a pseudogene. This CDR3 is built from 15 residues. The CDR3 loop is CASSKGTSGIYEQYF. As DNA, the CDR3 is TGTGCCAGCAGCAAAGGGACTAGCGGGATCTACGAGCAGTACTTC.

The rearrangement links TRBV6-4 to TRBJ1-2; 7 bases line up with TRBD1. There are 14 residues in the CDR3. Germline CDR1 and CDR2: MRHNA and SNTAGT. The trim removed 3 bases at V and 3 bases at J, leaving 4 bases unmatched. The CDR3 protein is CASSETGSDYGYTF. The CDR3 nucleotides read TGTGCCAGCAGTGAGACAGGGAGCGACTATGGCTACACCTTC.

The chain carries TRBV19 and TRBJ1-4, with D maybe TRBD1 (5 bases). The CDR3 has 16 amino acids. CDR1 and CDR2 (germline): LNHDA, SQIVND (reference sequence). Trimming removed 5 bases from V and 3 bases from J, with 16 bases in between. The CDR3 DNA follows: TGTGCCAGTAGTCGACCCCGACAGTCACCTAATGAAAAACTGTTTTTT. It codes for CASSRPRQSPNEKLFF.

This clone was recorded only once. The chain combines TRBV5-6 with TRBJ1-2, with D maybe TRBD1 (6 bases). V shed 2 bases and J shed 2 bases, with 7 bases lying between them. This CDR3 spans 13 amino acids. The germline gives CDR1 SGHDT, CDR2 YYEEEE. The CDR3 sequence: CASSFDRNYGYTF. For the CDR3, the DNA is TGTGCCAGCAGCTTCGACAGGAACTATGGCTACACCTTC.

The chain is built from TRBV5-4 and TRBJ2-7; 14 bases line up with TRBD2. The CDR3 contains 17 residues. With V trimmed by 4 bases and J by 1 base, 7 bases remained unmatched. Germline lookup yields CDR1 SGHNT and CDR2 YYREEE (reference sequence). This CDR3 reads CASSRPGLAGASYEQYF. The CDR3 nucleotides read TGTGCCAGCAGCCGCCCGGGACTAGCGGGAGCTTCCTACGAGCAGTACTTC.

This chain uses TRBV2 with TRBJ2-3, with D unresolved. The CDR3 is 11 residues long. CDR1 and CDR2 (germline): SNHLY, FYNNEI. Trimming pared 4 bases from V and 6 bases from J, leaving 5 bases between. CDR3 amino acids: CASSGYDTQYF. CDR3 bases: TGTGCCAGCAGTGGATACGATACGCAGTATTTT.

The chain links TRBV29-1 to TRBJ2-5; perhaps TRBD2 as D (6 bases). The germline gives CDR1 SQVTM, CDR2 ANQGSEA. Trimming shortened V by 7 bases and J by 1 base, and 25 bases separated the two germline ends. The CDR3 contains 17 residues. Here the CDR3 reads CSGAGRERVGPQETQYF. The CDR3 region has the DNA TGCAGCGGTGCGGGGCGAGAACGGGTGGGACCCCAAGAGACCCAGTACTTC.

The rearrangement joins TRBV6-1 to TRBJ2-1; D possibly corresponds to TRBD2 (6 bases). Looked up from germline, CDR1 is MNHNS and CDR2 is SASEGT. V was trimmed by 6 bases and J by 10 bases, leaving 16 bases between them. This CDR3 contains 13 residues. CDR3 loop: CASRRDSLGEQFF. The CDR3 DNA sequence: TGTGCCAGCAGACGGGACTCCCTGGGGGAGCAGTTCTTC.

With regard to this clone: The junction departs from germline at one end; a sequencing error may be responsible. CDR3 DNA sequence: TGCGCCAGCAGCCAGGTGACTAGCGGGAGTTCCTACGAGCAGTACTTC. This encodes CASSQVTSGSSYEQYF. V usage is TRBV5-4 and J usage is TRBJ2-7; 12 bases fit TRBD2. Germline CDR1 SGHNT, CDR2 YYREEE (reference sequence). The CDR3 has 16 amino acids.

The rearrangement uses TRBV2 and TRBJ2-4; possible D gene TRBD2, 6 bases. Germline lookup yields CDR1 SNHLY and CDR2 FYNNEI. The V and J ends lost 5 bases and 2 bases respectively, with 16 bases between them. The CDR3 loop spans 16 amino acids. CDR3 in amino acids: CASSLPTRGTKNIQYF. The CDR3 DNA is TGTGCCAGCAGTCTTCCGACTAGGGGAACCAAAAACATTCAGTACTTC.

The chain combines TRBV11-2 with TRBJ2-2; TRBD2 matches 10 bases. With V trimmed by 8 bases and J by 0 bases, 12 bases remained unmatched. In germline, CDR1 is SGHAT, CDR2 FQNNGV. The CDR3 extends over 18 amino acids. This CDR3 reads CASRKRASGGANTGELFF. The CDR3 bases are TGTGCCAGCCGCAAAAGGGCTAGCGGGGGAGCGAACACCGGGGAGCTGTTTTTT.

This clone has a single count. The chain is built from TRBV2 and TRBJ2-7; D unclear. The length of the CDR3 is 13 residues. In germline, CDR1 is SNHLY, CDR2 FYNNEI. V shed 3 bases and J shed 6 bases, with 12 bases lying between them. CDR3 protein: CASSDRPRSEQYF. For the CDR3, the DNA is TGTGCCAGCAGTGACCGTCCGAGGTCCGAGCAGTACTTC.